These 18 T cell receptor beta chains originate from one sample sequenced in a study of pediatric ulcerative colitis. Clones were read by immunoSEQ multiplex PCR, and TCRdb kept only the in-frame ones, dropping some. The table lists 57,000 or so clones, about 87% of them singletons. Sequences were obtained from blood. Every receptor here comes from a boy aged 5-17 years who was a control in a study of pediatric ulcerative colitis.

The chain links TRBV27 to TRBJ1-1; 7 positions agree with TRBD1. The CDR3 totals 12 residues. The V gene end was trimmed by 5 bases and the J gene end by 8 bases; junction bases not matched to a gene: 5. The germline V gene encodes CDR1 MNHEY and CDR2 SMNVEV (reference sequence). The CDR3 sequence: CASSRQGQEAFF. Written as DNA, the CDR3 is TGTGCCAGCAGTCGACAGGGTCAGGAAGCTTTCTTT.

This chain joins TRBV13 and TRBJ1-2, with D perhaps TRBD1 (5 bases). CDR1 and CDR2 (germline): PRHDT, FYEKMQ (reference sequence). V was pared by 5 bases and J by 0 bases, with 16 bases between. The CDR3 consists of 16 residues. The CDR3 region has the DNA TGTGCCAGCAGCCTCGGTGGTGGGGACTCTAACTATGGCTACACCTTC. Its protein is CASSLGGGDSNYGYTF.

The V and J genes are TRBV18 and TRBJ2-3; 9 bases agree with TRBD1. Germline trimming cut 6 bases from V and 4 bases from J; bases unmatched to any gene: 11. Germline assignment: CDR1 KGHSH and CDR2 LQKENI. The CDR3 is 16 residues long. The CDR3 DNA reads TGTGCCAGCTCCCTGACCGGGACAGGGTTCGCAGATACGCAGTATTTT. This translates into CASSLTGTGFADTQYF.

The chain is built from TRBV2 and TRBJ2-7; TRBD2 agrees at 8 bases. The V gene end was trimmed by 7 bases and the J gene end by 4 bases; junction bases not matched to a gene: 3. Germline CDR1 is SNHLY and CDR2 is FYNNEI. The CDR3 runs to 12 residues. The DNA for the CDR3 is TGTGCCAGCAACGGCGGGAGGTACGAGCAGTACTTC. Translation gives CASNGGRYEQYF.

This clone was seen a few times. The J gene is TRBJ1-2, the V gene TRBV29-1; no clear D gene. Germline CDR1 and CDR2: SQVTM and ANQGSEA. Trimming shortened V by 4 bases and J by 4 bases, and 13 bases separated the two germline ends. This CDR3 region has 13 residues. CDR3 bases: TGCAGCGTTGCAATTCCGGAGAGCTATGGCTACACCTTC. This translates into CSVAIPESYGYTF.

The chain employs TRBV27 and TRBJ1-1; TRBD1 might be the D (6 bases). Between the trimmed V and J ends, which lost 4 bases and 8 bases, there was a span of 29 bases. The CDR3 spans 18 residues. Germline-derived CDR1 and CDR2 are MNHEY and SMNVEV (reference sequence). The CDR3 spells CASSSLRRGLSPSEEAFF. The CDR3 coding sequence is TGTGCCAGCAGTTCACTACGACGGGGGCTATCTCCAAGCGAGGAAGCTTTCTTT.

The rearrangement joins TRBV7-9 to TRBJ1-2; D unclear. V was clipped by 4 bases and J by 2 bases, with 11 bases between them. Germline V gene lookup returns CDR1 SEHNR and CDR2 FQNEAQ (reference sequence). This CDR3 has 14 residues. Written as DNA, the CDR3 is TGTGCCAGCAGCTATCTCCCGCCGAACTATGGCTACACCTTC. Translation: CASSYLPPNYGYTF.

The rearrangement joins TRBV25-1 to TRBJ2-1; D may correspond to TRBD1 or TRBD2 (5 bases each). The CDR3 consists of 14 residues. Trimming left V 3 bases short and J 4 bases short, with 10 bases between. Germline CDR1 and CDR2: MGHDK and SYGVNS. The CDR3 sequence is CASSDTGRYNEQFF. The DNA of the CDR3 is TGTGCCAGCAGTGACACGGGACGGTACAATGAGCAGTTCTTC.

The V and J genes are TRBV27 and TRBJ1-4, with D tentatively TRBD1 (5 bases). The CDR3 covers 16 residues. The germline V gene has CDR1 MNHEY and CDR2 SMNVEV (reference sequence). The V end was cut by 5 bases, the J end by 0 bases, with 13 bases between. The CDR3 loop is CASSRDSLSTNEKLFF. The CDR3 bases are TGTGCCAGCAGTCGAGACAGCCTCTCAACTAATGAAAAACTGTTTTTT.

The genes are TRBV4-1 and TRBJ2-2, with 11 bases identical to TRBD1. The V and J ends lost 0 bases and 5 bases, in that order; junction bases with no gene match: 8. CDR1 and CDR2 from the germline V gene are MGHRA and YSYEKL. The CDR3 runs 18 residues. This CDR3 reads CASSQDPEDRGQTGELFF. In DNA, the CDR3 is TGCGCCAGCAGCCAAGATCCTGAGGACAGGGGGCAAACCGGGGAGCTGTTTTTT.

This sequence joins TRBV11-1 and TRBJ2-1; TRBD2 matches at 8 bases. V dropped 5 bases and J dropped 4; count of bases not matched to a gene: 16. CDR1 and CDR2 (germline): SGHAT, FQDESV (reference sequence). CDR3 length: 18 amino acids. Here the CDR3 reads CASSPSHSGGPIYNEQFF. The CDR3 DNA sequence: TGTGCCAGCAGCCCCTCTCACAGCGGGGGCCCGATTTACAATGAGCAGTTCTTC.

This chain connects TRBV28 to TRBJ2-7; D perhaps matches TRBD1 (5 bases). In germline, CDR1 is MDHEN, CDR2 SYDVKM. V was clipped by 7 bases and J by 3 bases, with 19 bases between them. The CDR3 is made up of 15 amino acids. CDR3 amino acids: CASILSGQGVYEQYF. For the CDR3, the DNA is TGTGCCAGCATCTTATCCGGACAAGGGGTCTACGAGCAGTACTTC. Together with reference TRBV28 and TRBJ2-7, the CDR3 gives the full variable domain: DVKVTQSSRYLVKRTGEKVFLECVQDMDHENMFWYRQDPGLGLRLIYFSYDVKMKEKGDIPEGYSVSREKKERFSLILESASTNQTSMYLCASILSGQGVYEQYFGPGTRLTVT.

The rearrangement joins TRBV10-3 to TRBJ2-7; D not resolved. Germline values: CDR1 ENHRY, CDR2 SYGVKD. CDR3 length: 12 amino acids. The ends were cut back, 2 bases at V and 5 bases at J, with 7 bases in the middle. The CDR3 DNA sequence: TGTGCCATCAGTGAGCCCCTGAACGAGCAGTACTTC. Protein: CAISEPLNEQYF.

The chain uses TRBV6-4 and TRBJ2-1, with 10 bases that match TRBD2. V was pared by 3 bases and J by 6 bases, with 2 bases of the junction left unmatched. Germline lookup yields CDR1 MRHNA and CDR2 SNTAGT. The CDR3 totals 14 residues. Here the CDR3 reads CASSEGLAANEQFF. CDR3 coding DNA: TGTGCCAGCAGTGAAGGACTAGCGGCCAATGAGCAGTTCTTC.

The chain combines TRBV4-1 with TRBJ2-6, with D unclear. Trimming shortened V by 7 bases and J by 0 bases, and 19 bases separated the two germline ends. The CDR3 consists of 18 residues. CDR1 and CDR2 from the germline V gene are MGHRA and YSYEKL. The CDR3 loop reads CASTDVQKLISGANVLTF. As DNA, the CDR3 is TGCGCCAGCACCGATGTACAGAAATTGATCTCTGGGGCCAACGTCCTGACTTTC.

The chain combines TRBV4-1 with TRBJ2-4; tentative D call: TRBD2 (5 bases). Germline V gene sequence: CDR1 MGHRA, CDR2 YSYEKL. V lost 3 bases to trimming and J lost 0 bases, with 12 bases between them. The CDR3 contains 16 residues. For the CDR3, the DNA is TGCGCCAGCAGCCAGATAGTCGGGATAGCCAAAAACATTCAGTACTTC. Its protein product is CASSQIVGIAKNIQYF.

The chain joins TRBV6-6 to TRBJ2-1; 11 positions match TRBD2. The germline gives CDR1 MNHNY, CDR2 SVGAGI (reference sequence). This CDR3 is built from 15 residues. V trimming: 3 bases; J trimming: 6 bases; junction bases outside the gene matches: 4. DNA of the CDR3: TGTGCCAGCAGTTATGGACTAGCGGGTTCCAATGAGCAGTTCTTC. It is translated as CASSYGLAGSNEQFF.

This chain joins TRBV10-3 and TRBJ1-5; D is ambiguous. Looked up from germline, CDR1 is ENHRY and CDR2 is SYGVKD. The CDR3 is 15 residues long. V lost 4 bases to trimming and J lost 2 bases, with 12 bases between them. CDR3 loop: CAISVGSRGNQPQHF. The DNA for the CDR3 is TGTGCCATCAGTGTGGGGAGCCGCGGCAATCAGCCCCAGCATTTT.